These 22 T cell receptor beta chains share one sample of origin, sequenced in a study of beta chain features in type 1 diabetes. TCRB transcripts that were expressed got sequenced, as all of the isolated RNA had been reverse transcribed. Profiling relied on immunoSEQ multiplex PCR, and the TCRdb table lists in-frame clones only, not all of them. The repertoire holds about 290,000 clones, 8% seen once, with roughly 1% in the top ten. The sequenced sample consisted of central memory CD4+ T cells from blood. The origin of the receptors is a young woman in good health.

The sample holds many counts of this clone. This rearrangement joins TRBV7-2 to TRBJ2-1; D gene uncertain. V lost 6 bases and J lost 6, with 12 bases in between. The CDR3 runs to 13 residues. The germline V gene encodes CDR1 SGHTA and CDR2 FQGNSA. The CDR3 here is CASSTYLSNEQFF. For the CDR3, the DNA is TGTGCCAGCAGTACGTACTTGTCCAATGAGCAGTTCTTC.

The chain joins TRBV7-9 to TRBJ2-1, with 7 bases identical to TRBD1. V was clipped by 2 bases and J by 4 bases; unmatched bases: 8. Germline V gene sequence: CDR1 SEHNR, CDR2 FQNEAQ (reference sequence). The CDR3 contains 16 residues. This CDR3 is CASSLWDRDSYNEQFF. The CDR3, as DNA: TGTGCCAGCAGCTTATGGGACCGGGACAGTTACAATGAGCAGTTCTTC. The complete variable domain, with remaining parts taken from reference TRBV7-9 and TRBJ2-1, reads DTGVSQNPRHKITKRGQNVTFRCDPISEHNRLYWYRQTLGQGPEFLTYFQNEAQLEKSRLLSDRFSAERPKGSFSTLEIQRTEQGDSAMYLCASSLWDRDSYNEQFFGPGTRLTVL.

This clone was counted a single time. This could be a read error, since a much larger clone is one nucleotide away. Additional DNA sequences in this sample encode the identical CDR3. CDR3 sequence reads: CASSLQGNTEAFF. As DNA, the CDR3 is TGTGCCAGCAGTTTACAGGGGAATACTGAAGCTTTCTTT. The V gene is TRBV2, the J gene TRBJ1-1, with 7 bases matching TRBD1. Germline-derived CDR1 and CDR2 are SNHLY and FYNNEI. Trimming at V came to 5 bases and at J to 5 bases, leaving 5 bases not matched to a gene. The CDR3 has 13 amino acids.

The V call is TRBV6-1, the J call TRBJ2-3; no clear D. The CDR3 is 14 amino acids. V was cut by 8 bases and J by 4 bases, with 16 bases left in between. Germline CDR1 MNHNS, CDR2 SASEGT. CDR3 region: CASRPGGPPDTQYF. In DNA, the CDR3 is TGTGCCAGCCGTCCCGGTGGACCTCCAGATACGCAGTATTTT.

V usage is TRBV6-6 and J usage is TRBJ1-1; 7 bases match TRBD1. V was clipped by 6 bases and J by 1 base; unmatched bases: 5. Per the germline V gene, CDR1 is MNHNY and CDR2 is SVGAGI (reference sequence). The CDR3 is 14 residues long. Here the CDR3 reads CASSSRTGNTEAFF. The CDR3 region has the DNA TGTGCCAGCAGCTCTCGGACAGGGAACACTGAAGCTTTCTTT.

This clone was seen a handful of times. The rearrangement uses TRBV18 and TRBJ2-5; D not resolved. V was cut by 2 bases and J by 5 bases, with 12 bases left in between. Germline CDR1 and CDR2: KGHSH and LQKENI. This CDR3 contains 14 residues. CDR3 sequence: CASSPFDRSETQYF. The CDR3 coding sequence is TGTGCCAGCTCACCATTTGACCGGTCGGAGACCCAGTACTTC.

There are many counts of this clone. The J gene is TRBJ2-4, the V gene TRBV7-9; 7 nucleotides match TRBD1. V lost 4 bases, J lost 6 bases, and 3 bases stayed unmatched. The CDR3 contains 13 residues. From germline, CDR1 is SEHNR and CDR2 FQNEAQ (reference sequence). This chain's CDR3 is CASSWAGGNIQYF. As DNA, the CDR3 is TGTGCCAGCAGCTGGGCAGGGGGAAACATTCAGTACTTC.

This clone has just a few counts. The rearrangement joins TRBV30 to TRBJ2-6; weak D call: TRBD1 (5 bases). Trimming shortened V by 2 bases and J by 0 bases, and 14 bases separated the two germline ends. The germline gives CDR1 GTSNPN, CDR2 SVGIG (reference sequence). The CDR3 totals 17 residues. DNA of the CDR3: TGTGCCTGGAGTACTTCGACAGTCCTCTCTGGGGCCAACGTCCTGACTTTC. Protein sequence: CAWSTSTVLSGANVLTF. Supplemented by reference TRBV30 and TRBJ2-6, the full variable domain reads SQTIHQWPATLVQPVGSPLSLECTVEGTSNPNLYWYRQAAGRGLQLLFYSVGIGQISSEVPQNLSASRPQDRQFILSSKKLLLSDSGFYLCAWSTSTVLSGANVLTFGAGSRLTVL.

CDR3 DNA: TGCGCCAGCAGCTTAACTCCACAGTATACGCAGTATTTT. Amino acid sequence: CASSLTPQYTQYF. The V gene is TRBV5-1, the J gene TRBJ2-3, with D uncertain. The V gene lost 2 bases and the J gene lost 7 bases, with 11 bases spanning the gap. This CDR3 comprises 13 residues. Germline V gene lookup returns CDR1 SGHRS and CDR2 YFSETQ. Full variable domain (rest looked up from reference TRBV5-1 and TRBJ2-3): KAGVTQTPRYLIKTRGQQVTLSCSPISGHRSVSWYQQTPGQGLQFLFEYFSETQRNKGNFPGRFSGRQFSNSRSEMNVSTLELGDSALYLCASSLTPQYTQYFGPGTRLTVL.

The rearrangement uses TRBV7-2 and TRBJ1-1, with D perhaps TRBD1 (5 bases). This CDR3 is built from 17 residues. V was pared by 6 bases and J by 2 bases, with 22 bases between. Germline assignment: CDR1 SGHTA and CDR2 FQGNSA. The CDR3 coding sequence is TGTGCCAGCAGGGAGGGGCAAGAATGGGTTAGCAACACTGAAGCTTTCTTT. Encoded protein: CASREGQEWVSNTEAFF. Full variable domain (remainder filled in from reference TRBV7-2 and TRBJ1-1): GAGVSQSPSNKVTEKGKDVELRCDPISGHTALYWYRQSLGQGLEFLIYFQGNSAPDKSGLPSDRFSAERTGGSVSTLTIQRTQQEDSAVYLCASREGQEWVSNTEAFFGQGTRLTVV.

This chain joins TRBV19 and TRBJ2-7, with D perhaps being TRBD1 or TRBD2 (6 bases each). Trimming pared 3 bases from V and 4 bases from J, leaving 13 bases between. This CDR3 spans 14 amino acids. Germline values: CDR1 LNHDA, CDR2 SQIVND (reference sequence). The CDR3 reads CASSILGGIYEQYF. The CDR3 coding sequence is TGTGCCAGTAGTATTCTCGGGGGCATTTACGAGCAGTACTTC.

This clone was recorded a few times. The J gene is TRBJ1-2, the V gene TRBV15; 7 bases line up with TRBD1. The CDR3 covers 17 residues. V was clipped by 0 bases and J by 5 bases; unmatched bases: 12. Germline V gives CDR1 LNHNV, CDR2 YYDKDF (reference sequence). CDR3 bases: TGTGCCACCAGCAGAGATAAAGGGGGCGCGTCATATTATGGCTACACCTTC. Translation gives CATSRDKGGASYYGYTF.

The chain carries TRBV10-3 and TRBJ2-3; a weak D match, TRBD2 (6 bases). Germline values: CDR1 ENHRY, CDR2 SYGVKD. The CDR3 is 15 residues long. V lost 2 bases and J 1 base, leaving 10 bases between the germline ends. For the CDR3, the DNA is TGTGCCATCAGTGAGGTCGGGAGTGGCACAGATACGCAGTATTTT. The encoded protein is CAISEVGSGTDTQYF.

This clone occurred a few times. The V gene is TRBV7-3, the J gene TRBJ2-3, with D uncertain. The germline V gene encodes CDR1 SGHTA and CDR2 FQGTGA. Trimming took 5 bases from V and 2 from J, leaving 8 bases between them. This CDR3 has 13 amino acids. The CDR3 here is CASSTDHTDTQYF. The CDR3 bases are TGTGCCAGCAGCACGGACCACACAGATACGCAGTATTTT.

The chain employs TRBV5-6 and TRBJ1-2, with TRBD1 matching over 8 bases. V dropped 4 bases and J dropped 4; count of bases not matched to a gene: 6. CDR1 is SGHDT, CDR2 YYEEEE, per germline. The length of the CDR3 is 14 residues. The CDR3 protein is CASSKTGEAYGYTF. CDR3 nucleotide sequence: TGTGCCAGCAGCAAGACAGGGGAGGCCTATGGCTACACCTTC.

This chain uses TRBV13 with TRBJ2-1; D call uncertain. Per the germline V gene, CDR1 is PRHDT and CDR2 is FYEKMQ (reference sequence). Trimming pared 6 bases from V and 10 bases from J, leaving 13 bases between. The CDR3 runs 12 residues. The CDR3 region is CASSKPRAEQFF. The CDR3 DNA is TGTGCCAGCAGTAAGCCCCGGGCAGAGCAGTTCTTC.

The sample holds a few counts of this clone. The chain links TRBV6-5 to TRBJ2-1; D is possibly TRBD2 (5 bases). The CDR3 totals 12 residues. The germline V and J ends were trimmed by 4 bases and 12 bases, with 13 bases remaining between them. Germline V gene sequence: CDR1 MNHEY, CDR2 SVGAGI. CDR3 sequence: CASSSTLRGQFF. The CDR3 DNA reads TGTGCCAGCAGTTCCACGCTTCGGGGGCAGTTCTTC.

This clone was seen more than once but under ten times. The V gene is TRBV6-1, the J gene TRBJ1-3; 8 bases are shared with TRBD1. The V gene's germline CDR1 is MNHNS and CDR2 SASEGT. V shed 9 bases and J 4 bases; nucleotides not matched to a gene: 11. The CDR3 contains 15 residues. Here the CDR3 DNA reads TGTGCCAGTGGCTTAGATTGGACAGGGGGAAACACCATATATTTT. Its translation is CASGLDWTGGNTIYF.

This clone was seen only a few times. The chain couples TRBV7-2 to TRBJ2-1, with 7 bases aligning to TRBD2. This CDR3 is built from 16 residues. CDR1 is SGHTA and CDR2 is FQGNSA in the germline V gene. With 5 bases clipped from V and 1 base from J, the junction kept 8 bases outside the gene matches. In DNA form, the CDR3 reads TGTGCCAGCAGCCGCCAACTAGCGCAATCCTACAATGAGCAGTTCTTC. Its protein product is CASSRQLAQSYNEQFF.

This clone was observed a few times. CDR3 nucleotide sequence: TGTGCCAGTAGCAGGGATCGAGATGGCTACACCTTC. Translating it yields CASSRDRDGYTF. V gene TRBV19 combines with J gene TRBJ1-2; TRBD1 might be the D (5 bases). Germline V lookup: CDR1 LNHDA, CDR2 SQIVND (reference sequence). V lost 6 bases, J lost 6 bases, and 11 bases lay in between. The CDR3 loop spans 12 amino acids.

In this sample, this clone turned up a few times. The rearrangement joins TRBV5-1 to TRBJ2-5; 7 nucleotides match TRBD1. CDR1 is SGHRS, CDR2 YFSETQ, per germline. The CDR3 is 14 amino acids. V lost 4 bases and J lost 0; bases outside the gene matches: 3. Here the CDR3 reads CASSLQGNQETQYF. The CDR3 DNA sequence: TGCGCCAGCAGCCTACAGGGGAACCAAGAGACCCAGTACTTC.

Of note for this clone: One junction end disagrees with the germline gene, perhaps due to a read error. The chain links TRBV7-9 to TRBJ2-7; D is undetermined. The CDR3 length is 13 residues. CDR1 and CDR2 (germline): SEHNR, FQNEAQ (reference sequence). This CDR3 reads CASSQERQDEQYF. The CDR3, as DNA: TGCGCCAGCAGCCAAGAGAGGCAGGACGAGCAGTACTTC.